A single sample is the source of the 30 T cell receptor beta chains below, sequenced in a study of blood T cell repertoires in COVID-19 (dated by TCRdb to the early 2020s). The protocol used for the library was the immunoSEQ multiplex PCR assay. TCRdb re-hosts the immuneACCESS table, in-frame sequences only. Its copies lack some clones; in the studies checked, an unresolved V gene accounts for under half of them, and the cause for the rest is not known. The sample yields around 250,000 clones; around 84% were counted once. Clones ranked in the top ten supply 1.5% to 2% of the sample. Sequencing was carried out using PBMCs or T cells enriched from blood (not recorded which). The receptors derive from a woman between 50 and 59 years old who had recovered from COVID-19.

V is TRBV5-1 and J is TRBJ2-5, with D maybe TRBD2 (5 bases). Germline V gene data show CDR1 as SGHRS and CDR2 as YFSETQ. This CDR3 region has 13 residues. V gave up 4 bases and J gave up 6 bases, with 13 bases separating them. CDR3 DNA sequence: TGCGCCAGCAGCCTAGGACTGATAAAGACCCAGTACTTC. It translates to CASSLGLIKTQYF.

V is TRBV12-3 or TRBV12-4 and J is TRBJ2-1; 8 positions agree with TRBD2. There are 13 residues in the CDR3. After removal of 1 base from V and 9 bases from J, the junction contained 2 bases not matched to a gene. The CDR3 region has the DNA TGTGCCAGCAGTTTAGGTACTAGCGGTGAGCAGTTCTTC. This translates into CASSLGTSGEQFF.

The chain combines TRBV5-5 with TRBJ1-2, with 12 bases aligning to TRBD1. V was pared by 8 bases and J by 8 bases, with 16 bases of the junction left unmatched. CDR3 length: 16 amino acids. Germline V gene lookup returns CDR1 SGHKS and CDR2 YYEKEE (reference sequence). The CDR3 nucleotides are TGTGCCAGGCCAGCTCGGAGGGACAGGGGGCAAGCGGGCTACACCTTC. This gives the protein CARPARRDRGQAGYTF.

This sequence joins TRBV28 and TRBJ1-4; a possible D gene is TRBD1 (6 bases). CDR3 length: 12 residues. CDR1 and CDR2 from the germline V gene are MDHEN and SYDVKM. The germline V and J ends were trimmed by 8 bases and 5 bases, with 9 bases remaining between them. The CDR3 region has the DNA TGTGCCAGCCGTAGGGGGAATGAAAAACTGTTTTTT. This encodes CASRRGNEKLFF.

The V call is TRBV7-2, the J call TRBJ2-7; a possible D gene is TRBD2 (6 bases). Trimming stripped 5 bases from V and 8 bases from J, with 19 bases between. CDR1 is SGHTA and CDR2 is FQGNSA in the germline V gene. This CDR3 region has 14 residues. For the CDR3, the DNA is TGTGCCAGCAGCGTTGAGGCTAGCGCCCGACAGCAGTACTTC. Protein sequence: CASSVEASARQQYF.

The rearrangement joins TRBV3-1 (or the pseudogene TRBV3-2) to TRBJ2-3; 8 bases line up with TRBD2. The J segment lost 3 bases and the V segment lost 0 bases, leaving 5 bases of the junction unmatched. The CDR3 spans 16 residues. Germline loops: CDR1 LGHDT, CDR2 YNNKEL (reference sequence). CDR3 nucleotides: TGTGCCAGCAGCCAAGACGGGAGGGGCGGGACAGATACGCAGTATTTT. This encodes CASSQDGRGGTDTQYF.

The chain uses TRBV25-1 and TRBJ1-5, with D perhaps matching TRBD1 (5 bases). This CDR3 comprises 14 residues. V dropped 6 bases and J dropped 6 bases, with 15 bases sitting between them. Germline CDR1 is MGHDK and CDR2 is SYGVNS. DNA of the CDR3: TGTGCCAGCAGCCTCTCGGGGGTCAGTCAGCCCCAGCATTTT. Translation: CASSLSGVSQPQHF.

Comments on this clone: Other nucleotide sequences in the sample specify the same CDR3. The V and J genes are TRBV7-9 and TRBJ2-5; D unresolved. CDR1 is SEHNR, CDR2 FQNEAQ, per germline (reference sequence). The CDR3 is 11 residues long. V lost 2 bases and J 5 bases, leaving 3 bases between the germline ends. Here the CDR3 DNA reads TGTGCCAGCAGCTTATCGGAGACCCAGTACTTC. Residues: CASSLSETQYF.

The chain recombines TRBV7-8 with TRBJ1-2; the D gene is possibly TRBD1 (6 bases). Per the germline V gene, CDR1 is SGHVS and CDR2 is FQNEAQ. CDR3 length: 14 amino acids. Trimming left V 4 bases short and J 2 bases short, with 11 bases between. CDR3 DNA: TGTGCCAGCAGCTGGGACACAGGGAACTATGGCTACACCTTC. This encodes CASSWDTGNYGYTF.

The V and J genes are TRBV20-1 and TRBJ2-4; D unclear. This CDR3 has 12 residues. Germline V CDR1 and CDR2: DFQATT, SNEGSKA (reference sequence). V lost 3 bases and J 3 bases, leaving 6 bases between the germline ends. The CDR3 protein is CSASSGKNIQYF. Here the CDR3 DNA reads TGCAGTGCTAGTTCCGGCAAAAACATTCAGTACTTC.

The chain links TRBV6-5 to TRBJ2-7; 9 bases fit TRBD2. The trim removed 4 bases at V and 2 bases at J, leaving 6 bases unmatched. There are 15 residues in the CDR3. Germline CDR1 reads MNHEY; CDR2 reads SVGAGI. The CDR3 nucleotides read TGTGCCAGCAGTTCGACATCTAGCGGGACCTACGAGCAGTACTTC. The encoded protein is CASSSTSSGTYEQYF.

This chain joins TRBV9 and TRBJ1-6; unclear D gene. The germline V gene encodes CDR1 SGDLS and CDR2 YYNGEE. The CDR3 totals 15 residues. V lost 0 bases and J 1 base, leaving 5 bases between the germline ends. The CDR3 DNA is TGTGCCAGCAGCGTAGCTCAGTCCTATAATTCACCCCTCCACTTT. Translating gives CASSVAQSYNSPLHF.

This clone was seen a handful of times. The chain is built from TRBV5-1 and TRBJ2-1; 12 bases are a match to TRBD1. Germline CDR1 is SGHRS and CDR2 is YFSETQ. The CDR3 consists of 16 residues. The trim removed 0 bases at V and 6 bases at J, leaving 4 bases unmatched. CDR3 sequence: CASSLEGTGGFNEQFF. CDR3 nucleotide sequence: TGCGCCAGCAGCTTGGAGGGGACAGGGGGCTTCAATGAGCAGTTCTTC.

V gene TRBV7-9 combines with J gene TRBJ1-3; no firm D call. There are 15 residues in the CDR3. Trimming stripped 5 bases from V and 1 base from J, with 12 bases between. Germline loops: CDR1 SEHNR, CDR2 FQNEAQ (reference sequence). The CDR3 loop is CASSSSGGSGNTIYF. CDR3 DNA sequence: TGTGCCAGCAGCAGCAGTGGAGGGTCTGGAAACACCATATATTTT.

This clone has only a few counts. V gene TRBV4-2 combines with J gene TRBJ1-2; 10 bases are a match to TRBD1. Germline V gene lookup returns CDR1 LGHNA and CDR2 YNFKEQ. The CDR3 covers 15 residues. V was clipped by 0 bases and J by 5 bases; unmatched bases: 3. CDR3 residues: CASSQEGTGVYGYTF. Here the CDR3 DNA reads TGTGCCAGCAGCCAAGAAGGGACAGGGGTATATGGCTACACCTTC.

The rearrangement links TRBV4-1 to TRBJ2-6, with a weak D call TRBD1 (6 bases). In germline, CDR1 is MGHRA, CDR2 YSYEKL. V was trimmed by 6 bases and J by 0 bases, leaving 24 bases between them. This CDR3 has 20 residues. CDR3 bases: TGCGCCAGCAGACCAATTGTAACAGGGATTACAAGCTCTGGGGCCAACGTCCTGACTTTC. It yields the protein CASRPIVTGITSSGANVLTF.

Regarding this clone: At the DNA level, this CDR3 is encoded by other sequences in the same sample as well. This chain links TRBV3-1 (or the pseudogene TRBV3-2) with TRBJ1-2; D remains ambiguous. CDR1 and CDR2 from the germline V gene are LGHDT and YNNKEL (reference sequence). Trimming pared 1 base from V and 5 bases from J, leaving 5 bases between. The CDR3 runs to 12 residues. The CDR3 loop reads CASSQGGYGYTF. In nucleotides, the CDR3 is TGTGCCAGCAGCCAAGGCGGGTATGGCTACACCTTC.

This chain joins TRBV28 and TRBJ1-6; no reliable D call. From germline, CDR1 is MDHEN and CDR2 SYDVKM. The CDR3 covers 13 residues. V was trimmed by 5 bases and J by 13 bases, leaving 15 bases between them. The CDR3 region has the DNA TGTGCCAGCAGTCGAACCCTAGGGAGGCCCCTCCACTTT. As protein: CASSRTLGRPLHF.

The V call is TRBV3-1 (or the pseudogene TRBV3-2), the J call TRBJ1-5, with D tentatively TRBD1 (6 bases). The CDR3 extends over 15 amino acids. In germline, CDR1 is LGHDT, CDR2 YNNKEL (reference sequence). Trimming shortened V by 1 base and J by 6 bases, and 13 bases separated the two germline ends. CDR3 in amino acids: CASSQGTGLSQPQHF. The CDR3 bases are TGTGCCAGCAGCCAAGGTACAGGGTTGAGTCAGCCCCAGCATTTT.

The DNA for the CDR3 is TGTGCCAGCAGTTTATCTTGGGGGGCTGAAGCTTTCTTT. It translates to CASSLSWGAEAFF. The V gene is TRBV27, the J gene TRBJ1-1; maybe TRBD1 (5 bases). The CDR3 is made up of 13 amino acids. Trimming stripped 0 bases from V and 6 bases from J, with 8 bases between. From germline, CDR1 is MNHEY and CDR2 SMNVEV (reference sequence).

V is TRBV5-1 and J is TRBJ2-5, with TRBD2 matching 10 bases. J was trimmed by 3 bases and V by 4 bases; bases with no gene match: 3. Germline values: CDR1 SGHRS, CDR2 YFSETQ. This CDR3 is 14 amino acids long. CDR3 in amino acids: CASSVLAGEETQYF. The CDR3, as DNA: TGCGCCAGCAGCGTCCTAGCGGGAGAAGAGACCCAGTACTTC.

Here the CDR3 reads CASATAGYTEAFF. The DNA of the CDR3 is TGTGCCAGCGCGACAGCTGGGTACACTGAAGCTTTCTTT. The chain is built from TRBV27 and TRBJ1-1, with a tentative D call TRBD1 (5 bases). The CDR3 covers 13 residues. Germline assignment: CDR1 MNHEY and CDR2 SMNVEV (reference sequence). V dropped 8 bases and J dropped 3 bases, with 13 bases sitting between them.

The chain is built from TRBV28 and TRBJ1-5, with TRBD1 as a possible D gene (6 bases). V was pared by 7 bases and J by 4 bases, with 20 bases between. Germline CDR1 and CDR2: MDHEN and SYDVKM. The CDR3 is made up of 16 amino acids. CDR3 nucleotides: TGTGCCAGCAATTATCCAGACAGGCTAGGTAATCAGCCCCAGCATTTT. It translates to CASNYPDRLGNQPQHF.

This clone was detected a few times. The chain combines TRBV16 with TRBJ1-1, with a tentative D call TRBD1 (5 bases). CDR3 length equals 14 residues. CDR1 is KGHSY, CDR2 FQNENV, per germline. Trimming removed 3 bases at V and 8 bases at J, with 16 bases between. As DNA, the CDR3 is TGTGCCAGCAGCCAGGTCGTGGGGGGGACCGAAGCTTTCTTT. This encodes CASSQVVGGTEAFF. Based on the CDR3 plus reference TRBV16 and TRBJ1-1, the full variable domain is GEEVAQTPKHLVRGEGQKAKLYCAPIKGHSYVFWYQQVLKNEFKFLISFQNENVFDETGMPKERFSAKCLPNSPCSLEIQATKLEDSAVYFCASSQVVGGTEAFFGQGTRLTVV.

This rearrangement joins TRBV11-2 to TRBJ1-2, with TRBD1 identical over 7 bases. The CDR3 runs 14 residues. V lost 5 bases to trimming and J lost 4 bases; unmatched junction nucleotides: 7. Germline V gives CDR1 SGHAT, CDR2 FQNNGV. The CDR3 sequence: CASSQTGAPYGYTF. In nucleotides, the CDR3 is TGTGCCAGCAGCCAAACAGGGGCTCCCTATGGCTACACCTTC.

The chain combines TRBV5-6 with TRBJ1-5, with no clear D. Per germline, CDR1 SGHDT and CDR2 YYEEEE. The CDR3 runs to 12 residues. V lost 6 bases and J lost 5, with 9 bases in between. The CDR3 sequence is CASTVRDQPQHF. The CDR3 region has the DNA TGTGCCAGCACCGTGAGGGATCAGCCCCAGCATTTT.

This clone was detected ten times or more. The chain uses TRBV7-9 and TRBJ2-2; D is uncertain. In germline, CDR1 is SEHNR, CDR2 FQNEAQ (reference sequence). Trimming cost V 3 bases and J 6 bases, with 8 bases left between them. The CDR3 is 13 amino acids. CDR3 bases: TGTGCCAGCAGCTTCGAAGAGTCCGGGGAGCTGTTTTTT. Protein: CASSFEESGELFF. Complete variable domain (other parts from reference TRBV7-9 and TRBJ2-2): DTGVSQNPRHKITKRGQNVTFRCDPISEHNRLYWYRQTLGQGPEFLTYFQNEAQLEKSRLLSDRFSAERPKGSFSTLEIQRTEQGDSAMYLCASSFEESGELFFGEGSRLTVL.

The rearrangement joins TRBV6-5 to TRBJ1-6; 8 bases are a match to TRBD1. Germline CDR1 is MNHEY and CDR2 is SVGAGI. Germline trimming cut 4 bases from V and 0 bases from J; bases unmatched to any gene: 2. This CDR3 has 16 residues. CDR3: CASSSGTGSYNSPLHF. Written as DNA, the CDR3 is TGTGCCAGCAGTTCGGGGACAGGCTCCTATAATTCACCCCTCCACTTT.

The CDR3 DNA follows: TGTGCCATCAGGCAACAGGGCCCCTACGAGCAGTACTTC. Residues: CAIRQQGPYEQYF. The gene calls are TRBV10-3 and TRBJ2-7; D may be TRBD1 (6 bases). CDR1 is ENHRY and CDR2 is SYGVKD in the germline V gene. This CDR3 has 13 residues. V lost 6 bases and J lost 2, with 11 bases in between.

The CDR3 region is CASSPIMLLGTNEKLFF. CDR3 DNA sequence: TGTGCCAGCTCACCTATTATGTTGCTGGGCACTAATGAAAAACTGTTTTTT. V and J are TRBV18 and TRBJ1-4, with D hard to call. CDR3 length equals 17 residues. The germline V and J ends were trimmed by 3 bases and 2 bases, with 16 bases remaining between them. Germline V gene data show CDR1 as KGHSH and CDR2 as LQKENI.